In its sample, the clone carrying this TCR beta chain was seen a few times. This sample was taken from a study of blood T cell repertoires in COVID-19. Study-level information: The United States, Italy and Spain provided the acute and convalescent COVID-19 samples. The analysed material was cDNA or gDNA that came from T cells, B-cell-depleted T cells, or PBMCs.

The V gene's germline CDR1 is MNHNS and CDR2 SASEGT. Unmatched junction bases numbered 18, after V lost 0 bases and J lost 9 bases. The length of the CDR3 is 19 residues. In the original workflow: From reference gene primer amplification, estimates of nucleated cell counts were derived. Assay: immunoSEQ multiplex PCR; the TCRdb copy retains only in-frame clones and omits some. V, J and clone size are taken as reported in that table, and D and trimming were inferred from the DNA itself. This sample has 140,000 or so clones; less than 90% occur once, and the top ten carry more than 2.5%. Enrolment of Seattle patients took place during active infection, and they were followed longitudinally.

This rearrangement joins TRBV6-1 to TRBJ2-2; TRBD1 matches at 8 bases. Material: peripheral blood. This TCR came from a human donor with COVID-19, enrolled during active disease. The donor label of this sample is uncertain. The chain's CDR3 is CASSEAGYTSDDRGRELFF. DNA for the CDR3: TGTGCCAGCAGTGAAGCGGGTTACACTTCCGACGACAGGGGTAGGGAGCTGTTTTTT.